One sample yielded the 21 T cell receptor beta chains listed below, sequenced in a study of T-cell memory formation after mild COVID-19. Using its own MiXCR run on the 5' RACE reads, TCRdb lists one record per CDR3 protein. The data hold just under 350,000 distinct CDR3 sequences, with 10% to 15% observed a single time. Sample: PBMCs or a T cell subset sorted from them (not recorded which). The origin of the receptors is a man aged 18 to 29 who had mild COVID-19 (a few samples of this study predate the infection). Cell type and time point are not known.

The chain has TRBV6-5 and TRBJ2-1; tentatively, D is TRBD2 (6 bases). The CDR3 consists of 15 residues. The V gene's germline CDR1 is MNHEY and CDR2 SVGAGI. Between the trimmed V and J ends, which lost 0 bases and 7 bases, there was a span of 13 bases. The CDR3 sequence: CASSYSDGAGNEQFF. The CDR3 DNA sequence: TGTGCCAGCAGTTACTCGGACGGGGCGGGGAATGAGCAGTTCTTC.

The chain recombines TRBV4-1 with TRBJ2-3; either TRBD1 or TRBD2 may supply D (5 bases each). Germline V gene sequence: CDR1 MGHRA, CDR2 YSYEKL. The V end lost 0 bases, the J end lost 3 bases, and 13 bases lay between the germline ends. The CDR3 covers 16 residues. CDR3: CASSQDGGIWTDTQYF. The CDR3 DNA reads as TGCGCCAGCAGCCAAGATGGGGGAATCTGGACAGATACGCAGTATTTT.

The table lists this clonotype with a few counts. The chain recombines TRBV10-3 with TRBJ2-3; 7 bases align to TRBD2. Trimming cost V 6 bases and J 9 bases; bases outside gene matches: 6. Germline V CDR1 and CDR2: ENHRY, SYGVKD. The CDR3 runs 12 residues. The CDR3 region is CAIRGGRETQYF. CDR3 bases: TGTGCCATCAGGGGGGGGAGGGAGACGCAGTATTTT.

This chain connects TRBV20-1 to TRBJ2-7, with TRBD1 matching 11 bases. V shed 6 bases and J 6 bases; nucleotides not matched to a gene: 10. The CDR3 sequence is 14 residues long. From germline, CDR1 is DFQATT and CDR2 SNEGSKA (reference sequence). CDR3: CSALSGQGEGEQYV. Written as DNA, the CDR3 is TGCAGTGCGCTTTCGGGACAGGGGGAAGGCGAGCAGTACGTC.

This clonotype showed up just a few times. This chain connects TRBV6-4 to TRBJ2-1, with 9 bases identical to TRBD1. Germline values: CDR1 MRHNA, CDR2 SNTAGT. The V and J ends lost 6 bases and 5 bases, in that order; junction bases with no gene match: 5. This CDR3 is 14 amino acids long. CDR3 in DNA: TGTGCCAGCAGCCGGACAGGGGTTAACAATGAGCAGTTCTTC. Its translation: CASSRTGVNNEQFF.

In DNA form, the CDR3 reads TGCGCCAGCAGCATAGGGCCAAACTATGGCTACACCTTC. Protein sequence: CASSIGPNYGYTF. The chain couples TRBV4-1 to TRBJ1-2; D is unresolved. This CDR3 has 13 residues. The V and J ends lost 5 bases and 2 bases respectively, with 9 bases between them. From germline, CDR1 is MGHRA and CDR2 YSYEKL.

The J gene is TRBJ1-2, the V gene TRBV20-1, with 10 bases fitting TRBD1. V lost 5 bases and J lost 3; bases outside the gene matches: 15. The CDR3 sequence is 17 residues long. Germline assignment: CDR1 DFQATT and CDR2 SNEGSKA (reference sequence). The CDR3 protein is CSAGMAGQGMWYYGYTF. The CDR3 DNA sequence: TGCAGTGCTGGGATGGCGGGACAGGGGATGTGGTACTATGGCTACACCTTC.

The V gene is TRBV7-9, the J gene TRBJ2-3; D gene uncertain. The CDR3 covers 14 residues. The V end was cut by 5 bases, the J end by 5 bases, with 14 bases between. Germline V gene sequence: CDR1 SEHNR, CDR2 FQNEAQ (reference sequence). Written as DNA, the CDR3 is TGTGCCAGCAGCCATGGCCACCCGGTAGATACGCAGTATTTT. Residues: CASSHGHPVDTQYF.

The rearrangement links TRBV20-1 to TRBJ1-2, with D possibly being TRBD1 (6 bases). The germline V and J ends were trimmed by 4 bases and 1 base, with 13 bases remaining between them. The CDR3 contains 14 residues. Looked up from germline, CDR1 is DFQATT and CDR2 is SNEGSKA (reference sequence). The CDR3: CSATRTASNYGYTF. The CDR3 nucleotides read TGCAGTGCTACTCGGACAGCTAGTAACTATGGCTACACCTTC.

This clonotype was found a few times. The chain combines TRBV18 with TRBJ2-5; TRBD1 aligns across 9 bases. There are 14 residues in the CDR3. Unmatched junction bases numbered 7, after V lost 6 bases and J lost 5 bases. Germline CDR1 KGHSH, CDR2 LQKENI. The CDR3 DNA is TGTGCCAGCTCCCGGACAGGGGTGATGGAGACCCAGTACTTC. The encoded protein is CASSRTGVMETQYF.

This rearrangement joins TRBV5-1 to TRBJ2-1, with D possibly called TRBD1 or TRBD2 (5 bases each). Germline V gives CDR1 SGHRS, CDR2 YFSETQ. Trimming stripped 5 bases from V and 6 bases from J, with 12 bases between. The CDR3 is made up of 13 amino acids. The CDR3 nucleotides read TGCGCCAGCAGACGTGGGACGAGCAATGAGCAGTTCTTC. This gives the protein CASRRGTSNEQFF.

CDR3: CASSFQRGGEGELFF. Written as DNA, the CDR3 is TGCGCCAGCAGCTTCCAGCGGGGGGGCGAAGGGGAGCTGTTTTTT. V and J are TRBV5-1 and TRBJ2-2; 10 bases agree with TRBD2. Germline CDR1 and CDR2: SGHRS and YFSETQ. This CDR3 spans 15 amino acids. The V gene end was trimmed by 2 bases and the J gene end by 8 bases; junction bases not matched to a gene: 6.

The chain links TRBV28 to TRBJ2-3; D gene unclear. CDR3 length equals 14 residues. Germline CDR1 MDHEN, CDR2 SYDVKM. Trimming cost V 3 bases and J 4 bases, with 11 bases left between them. CDR3 protein: CASSFGSSADTQYF. In DNA form, the CDR3 reads TGTGCCAGCAGTTTTGGATCGTCGGCAGATACGCAGTATTTT.

The V call is TRBV9, the J call TRBJ2-7; 7 bases align to TRBD1. Germline lookup yields CDR1 SGDLS and CDR2 YYNGEE. The ends lost 0 bases at V and 2 bases at J; junction bases unmatched: 5. This CDR3 is built from 15 residues. Here the CDR3 reads CASSVARDSTYEQYF. CDR3 in DNA: TGTGCCAGCAGCGTAGCTCGGGACAGCACCTACGAGCAGTACTTC.

The chain couples TRBV7-8 to TRBJ2-6, with TRBD1 as a possible D gene (6 bases). Trimming removed 1 base at V and 3 bases at J, with 7 bases between. Germline V gives CDR1 SGHVS, CDR2 FQNEAQ. The length of the CDR3 is 15 residues. The CDR3 loop is CASSLGGLGANVLTF. The CDR3, as DNA: TGTGCCAGCAGCTTAGGGGGGCTTGGGGCCAACGTCCTGACTTTC.

This clonotype was counted only a few times. The rearrangement uses TRBV18 and TRBJ2-5, with 7 bases fitting TRBD2. Germline CDR1 reads KGHSH; CDR2 reads LQKENI. J lost 3 bases, V lost 3 bases, and 4 bases had no gene match. This CDR3 comprises 14 residues. CDR3 nucleotide sequence: TGTGCCAGCTCACCCCAGCGGGGTGAAGAGACCCAGTACTTC. Encoded protein: CASSPQRGEETQYF. Supplemented by reference TRBV18 and TRBJ2-5, the full variable domain reads NAGVMQNPRHLVRRRGQEARLRCSPMKGHSHVYWYRQLPEEGLKFMVYLQKENIIDESGMPKERFSAEFPKEGPSILRIQQVVRGDSAAYFCASSPQRGEETQYFGPGTRLLVL.

The chain carries TRBV6-2 or TRBV6-3 and TRBJ2-7, with 8 positions matching TRBD1. V was pared by 6 bases and J by 6 bases, with 7 bases of the junction left unmatched. The CDR3 is made up of 13 amino acids. Germline values: CDR1 MNHEY, CDR2 SVGEGT. In nucleotides, the CDR3 is TGTGCCAGCAGCCGAGGACAGGGCAGCGAGCAGTACGTC. Amino acids: CASSRGQGSEQYV.

V gene TRBV4-3 combines with J gene TRBJ1-5; tentatively, D is TRBD1 (5 bases). Per germline, CDR1 LGHNA and CDR2 YSLEER. The CDR3 loop spans 13 amino acids. The V and J ends lost 3 bases and 4 bases respectively, with 7 bases between them. The CDR3 loop is CASSHYRNQPQHF. The CDR3, as DNA: TGCGCCAGCAGCCATTACAGGAATCAGCCCCAGCATTTT.

This clonotype occurred a few times. The chain joins TRBV4-3 to TRBJ2-3; D unclear. The CDR3 extends over 15 amino acids. Germline CDR1 LGHNA, CDR2 YSLEER. V shed 0 bases and J shed 4 bases, with 11 bases lying between them. CDR3 nucleotides: TGCGCCAGCAGCCAAGATACGGGTCCGCCAGATACGCAGTATTTT. It codes for CASSQDTGPPDTQYF.

This clonotype was counted only a few times. The chain couples TRBV3-1 to TRBJ1-2; tentatively, D is TRBD1 (6 bases). V lost 6 bases to trimming and J lost 1 base, with 15 bases between them. CDR1 and CDR2 (germline): LGHDT, YNNKEL (reference sequence). The CDR3 has 15 residues. CDR3 DNA sequence: TGTGCCAGCAGTCGGACAGATCCGAATAACTATGGCTACACCTTC. Its protein is CASSRTDPNNYGYTF.

This chain joins TRBV4-1 and TRBJ2-1; 10 bases match TRBD2. In germline, CDR1 is MGHRA, CDR2 YSYEKL. This CDR3 is built from 16 residues. V dropped 4 bases and J dropped 4; count of bases not matched to a gene: 7. Here the CDR3 DNA reads TGCGCCAGCAGCCGACAGAGCGGGGGGGGTTACAATGAGCAGTTCTTC. Protein product: CASSRQSGGGYNEQFF.